The sequence of this T cell receptor beta chain was determined in a study of spatial heterogeneity in lung cancer. Study background: The study consistently detected more beta-chain than alpha-chain sequences.

Whole-study results and caveats: Expanded intratumoral alpha and beta TCR counts tracked tumor mutation counts. It was estimated that coverage of tumor T cells reached around 6.3% for alpha chains and 13% to 15% for beta chains.

Sample time point: sample taken at primary tumor resection. Material for sequencing was whole RNA from tumor, nontumor lung or frozen PBMC, left unsorted. In its sample, this clonotype was seen once. Its target is not known. This CDR3 spans 14 amino acids. CDR1 is LGHDT and CDR2 is YNNKEL in the germline V gene (reference sequence). Trimming shortened V by 0 bases and J by 9 bases, and 13 bases separated the two germline ends. From the 5' RACE reads, TCRdb called clonotypes with MiXCR, one entry per CDR3 protein. This sample has 4,000 to 6,000 distinct CDR3 sequences, with around 14% found just once. The V and J genes are TRBV3-1 and TRBJ2-3; unclear D gene. This specimen consisted of lung tumor tissue, obtained at surgery. This sequence was found in a female donor with early-stage non-small cell lung cancer. CDR3 coding DNA: TGTGCCAGCAGCCAAGATTCAAGGGTAGACACGCAGTATTTT. It specifies CASSQDSRVDTQYF.